Each of the 22 T cell receptor beta chains below was sequenced from the same sample in a study of T cell responses to AZD1222 COVID-19 vaccine. The data were produced by immunoSEQ multiplex PCR, yet TCRdb's version contains in-frame clones alone and is incomplete. The data contain 100,000 to 150,000 clones, around 90% of them singletons. This material consisted of peripheral blood, taken on day 0 of AZD1222 vaccination. These receptor sequences come from an adult in good health.

The rearrangement links TRBV7-9 to TRBJ1-1, with D possibly TRBD1 on 5 matching bases. This CDR3 spans 14 amino acids. V was pared by 1 base and J by 3 bases, with 9 bases between. The germline V gene has CDR1 SEHNR and CDR2 FQNEAQ (reference sequence). CDR3 protein: CASSLESGYTEAFF. The CDR3 DNA follows: TGTGCCAGCAGCTTAGAGTCAGGGTACACTGAAGCTTTCTTT.

The gene calls are TRBV6-6 and TRBJ1-6; TRBD1 matches 8 bases. CDR3 length: 16 amino acids. V shed 6 bases and J 0 bases; nucleotides not matched to a gene: 4. Germline V gene sequence: CDR1 MNHNY, CDR2 SVGAGI (reference sequence). The CDR3 here is CASRDRASSYNSPLHF. The CDR3 DNA sequence: TGTGCCAGCAGGGACAGGGCAAGCTCCTATAATTCACCCCTCCACTTT.

This chain links TRBV18 with TRBJ1-2; D call uncertain. Trimming took off 3 bases at V and 1 base at J, with 18 bases between the two ends. CDR1 and CDR2 (germline): KGHSH, LQKENI. This CDR3 contains 17 residues. The CDR3 protein is CASSPISQTGLNYGYTF. The CDR3 region has the DNA TGTGCCAGCTCACCCATATCTCAAACCGGGCTTAACTATGGCTACACCTTC. Supplemented by reference TRBV18 and TRBJ1-2, the full variable domain reads NAGVMQNPRHLVRRRGQEARLRCSPMKGHSHVYWYRQLPEEGLKFMVYLQKENIIDESGMPKERFSAEFPKEGPSILRIQQVVRGDSAAYFCASSPISQTGLNYGYTFGSGTRLTVV.

The rearrangement links TRBV6-5 to TRBJ2-7; D unclear. CDR3 length equals 13 residues. V lost 8 bases and J lost 1, with 12 bases in between. Germline CDR1 and CDR2: MNHEY and SVGAGI. The CDR3 sequence: CASGIGNSYEQYF. As DNA, the CDR3 is TGTGCCAGCGGTATAGGCAATTCCTACGAGCAGTACTTC.

The CDR3 bases are TGTGCTAGTGCCCAGGGGGATAGGGTAGGCTACACCTTC. Amino acid sequence: CASAQGDRVGYTF. The chain joins TRBV12-5 to TRBJ1-2; 7 bases fit TRBD1. Losses at the gene ends were 7 bases for V and 8 bases for J; bases not matched to a gene: 10. Germline V gene sequence: CDR1 LGHNT, CDR2 FRNRAP. The CDR3 consists of 13 residues.

The V and J genes are TRBV12-3 or TRBV12-4 and TRBJ1-1; D unclear. The germline V and J ends were trimmed by 3 bases and 0 bases, with 5 bases remaining between them. This CDR3 contains 13 residues. CDR3 nucleotides: TGTGCCAGCAGTTTCGATTTGAACACTGAAGCTTTCTTT. This gives the protein CASSFDLNTEAFF.

The chain has TRBV30 and TRBJ1-4, with TRBD1 matching 9 bases. Trimming at V came to 5 bases and at J to 5 bases, leaving 3 bases not matched to a gene. Germline V gene lookup returns CDR1 GTSNPN and CDR2 SVGIG (reference sequence). This CDR3 contains 13 residues. Here the CDR3 reads CAWGGQGNEKLFF. For the CDR3, the DNA is TGTGCCTGGGGGGGACAGGGAAATGAAAAACTGTTTTTT.

The chain recombines TRBV9 with TRBJ2-6; perhaps TRBD1 as D (6 bases). The CDR3 runs 17 residues. Germline assignment: CDR1 SGDLS and CDR2 YYNGEE. Trimming took 6 bases from V and 4 from J, leaving 20 bases between them. The CDR3: CASTQTGRGTGANVLTF. The CDR3 nucleotides read TGTGCCAGCACCCAGACAGGAAGGGGTACGGGGGCCAACGTCCTGACTTTC.

This chain uses TRBV3-1 (or the pseudogene TRBV3-2) with TRBJ1-1; the D is unclear. The CDR3 runs 14 residues. Between the trimmed V and J ends, which lost 0 bases and 2 bases, there was a span of 7 bases. Germline CDR1 is LGHDT and CDR2 is YNNKEL (reference sequence). The CDR3 sequence is CASSQEATNTEAFF. The CDR3 coding sequence is TGTGCCAGCAGCCAAGAGGCAACTAACACTGAAGCTTTCTTT.

The J gene is TRBJ1-2, the V gene TRBV5-6; 8 bases map to TRBD1. This CDR3 has 13 residues. With V trimmed by 3 bases and J by 2 bases, 0 bases remained unmatched. The V gene's germline CDR1 is SGHDT and CDR2 YYEEEE. The CDR3 nucleotides are TGTGCCAGCAGCTGGACAGGGAACTATGGCTACACCTTC. This codes for CASSWTGNYGYTF.

The genes are TRBV7-2 and TRBJ2-2; D might be TRBD2 (5 bases). With 6 bases removed from V and 1 base from J, the gap between germline ends came to 9 bases. This CDR3 region has 14 residues. Germline CDR1 reads SGHTA; CDR2 reads FQGNSA. Here the CDR3 reads CASRSGMNTGELFF. For the CDR3, the DNA is TGTGCCAGCAGATCGGGGATGAACACCGGGGAGCTGTTTTTT.

V gene TRBV2 combines with J gene TRBJ1-2, with D possibly TRBD1 on 6 matching bases. The CDR3 extends over 15 amino acids. Germline CDR1 SNHLY, CDR2 FYNNEI. The ends were cut back, 5 bases at V and 0 bases at J, with 13 bases in the middle. Here the CDR3 reads CASSQDRTTNYGYTF. The CDR3 nucleotides read TGTGCCAGCAGTCAAGACAGGACAACTAACTATGGCTACACCTTC.

This clone was detected a few times. The CDR3 loop reads CASSITRATGKLFF. CDR3 nucleotides: TGTGCCAGTAGTATTACCAGGGCAACCGGGAAACTGTTTTTT. V is TRBV19 and J is TRBJ1-4, with a tentative D call TRBD1 (5 bases). Germline V gene lookup returns CDR1 LNHDA and CDR2 SQIVND (reference sequence). CDR3 length: 14 residues. V lost 3 bases, J lost 11 bases, and 16 bases lay in between.

This clone was seen a single time. The chain carries TRBV4-1 and TRBJ2-2; tentatively, D is TRBD1 (6 bases). This CDR3 comprises 16 residues. Trimming pared 4 bases from V and 1 base from J, leaving 13 bases between. The germline CDR1 and CDR2 sequences are MGHRA and YSYEKL. The CDR3 here is CASSLLLQGNTGELFF. CDR3 DNA: TGCGCCAGCAGCCTGCTGCTACAGGGGAACACCGGGGAGCTGTTTTTT.

The chain employs TRBV6-5 and TRBJ2-2; TRBD1 or TRBD2 may be the D gene (6 bases each). The CDR3 is 13 residues long. Germline assignment: CDR1 MNHEY and CDR2 SVGAGI. Between the trimmed V and J ends, which lost 10 bases and 5 bases, there was a span of 14 bases. The CDR3: CAIAKGGTGELFF. The CDR3 bases are TGTGCCATCGCGAAGGGGGGTACCGGGGAGCTGTTTTTT.

This chain links TRBV2 with TRBJ1-5; D is unresolved. This CDR3 has 16 amino acids. The germline gives CDR1 SNHLY, CDR2 FYNNEI. V dropped 4 bases and J dropped 3 bases, with 16 bases sitting between them. DNA of the CDR3: TGTGCCAGCAGTGGATACGGTCTCGGGAACAATCAGCCCCAGCATTTT. Protein product: CASSGYGLGNNQPQHF.

The chain carries TRBV7-3 and TRBJ2-2; the D call may be TRBD1 or TRBD2 (6 bases each). V dropped 5 bases and J dropped 3 bases, with 13 bases sitting between them. The germline V gene encodes CDR1 SGHTA and CDR2 FQGTGA. This CDR3 contains 15 residues. CDR3 in DNA: TGTGCCAGCAGCCCCGAGGGGGGCTACACCGGGGAGCTGTTTTTT. Protein product: CASSPEGGYTGELFF.

This clone was seen once. V and J are TRBV6-5 and TRBJ2-3, with unresolved D. Trimming took 2 bases from V and 1 from J, leaving 4 bases between them. Germline V gives CDR1 MNHEY, CDR2 SVGAGI. This CDR3 has 13 amino acids. In DNA form, the CDR3 reads TGTGCCAGCAGTTACGGCCGCACAGATACGCAGTATTTT. The encoded protein is CASSYGRTDTQYF.

This chain links TRBV7-9 with TRBJ1-5; D remains unclear. Trimming pared 5 bases from V and 3 bases from J, leaving 5 bases between. Germline loops: CDR1 SEHNR, CDR2 FQNEAQ (reference sequence). The CDR3 sequence is 12 residues long. The CDR3 bases are TGTGCCAGCAGCCCGATCAATCAGCCCCAGCATTTT. Amino acids: CASSPINQPQHF. The whole variable domain, remainder taken from reference TRBV7-9 and TRBJ1-5, is DTGVSQNPRHKITKRGQNVTFRCDPISEHNRLYWYRQTLGQGPEFLTYFQNEAQLEKSRLLSDRFSAERPKGSFSTLEIQRTEQGDSAMYLCASSPINQPQHFGDGTRLSIL.

J is TRBJ2-7 and V is TRBV27; 7 bases fit TRBD2. The germline V gene encodes CDR1 MNHEY and CDR2 SMNVEV (reference sequence). V gave up 3 bases and J gave up 2 bases; unmatched junction bases: 4. The CDR3 is 14 residues long. Written as DNA, the CDR3 is TGTGCCAGCAGTTTCAGGGAGGGACCCTACGAGCAGTACTTC. This encodes CASSFREGPYEQYF.

This chain connects TRBV3-1 (or the pseudogene TRBV3-2) to TRBJ2-1; D is uncertain. CDR1 is LGHDT and CDR2 is YNNKEL in the germline V gene (reference sequence). With 3 bases removed from V and 8 bases from J, the gap between germline ends came to 5 bases. The CDR3 length is 11 residues. The CDR3 DNA is TGTGCCAGCAGCCATTGGGATGAGCAGTTCTTC. Amino acids: CASSHWDEQFF.

The chain is built from TRBV7-2 and TRBJ1-2; D possibly corresponds to TRBD1 (5 bases). The CDR3 has 12 amino acids. V lost 2 bases and J lost 7, with 8 bases in between. The germline CDR1 and CDR2 sequences are SGHTA and FQGNSA. The CDR3 nucleotides are TGTGCCAGCAGCTTACAGGGTTTTGGCTACACCTTC. Translated, it gives CASSLQGFGYTF.